The 20 T cell receptor beta chains presented below share a single source sample, sequenced in a study of shared clonotypes between healthy human individuals (dated by TCRdb to 2020 to 2021). The library was obtained by the immunoSEQ multiplex PCR assay. Sourced from immuneACCESS, this table was stored by TCRdb with only in-frame sequences that have V and J called. A share of the clones is absent; for the studies checked, an unresolved V gene accounts for under half, and the remainder has no known explanation. Recorded for this sample are 500,000 to 650,000 clones; around 76% of them occurred a single time. The ten largest make up 12% of the sample. Sequencing was carried out using PBMCs. The receptor set was obtained from a woman in her 40s in good health. Some clones in this sample may be carry-over from other donors' samples.

Only a few counts were recorded for this clone. The rearrangement links TRBV6-1 to TRBJ2-3; D gene ambiguous. V was shortened by 7 bases and J by 0 bases, with 14 bases between the two germline ends. Germline CDR1 and CDR2: MNHNS and SASEGT. This CDR3 region has 15 residues. CDR3 loop: CASTLFGPSTDTQYF. The CDR3 DNA sequence: TGTGCCAGCACGTTGTTCGGGCCGAGCACAGATACGCAGTATTTT.

Here the CDR3 reads CASSSSGAGSSYEQYF. CDR3 nucleotides: TGTGCCAGCAGCTCCAGCGGAGCGGGGTCCTCCTACGAGCAGTACTTC. This chain uses TRBV9 with TRBJ2-7, with 7 bases fitting TRBD2. Germline V gene data show CDR1 as SGDLS and CDR2 as YYNGEE. CDR3 length: 16 amino acids. V lost 4 bases and J lost 0; bases outside the gene matches: 10.

This rearrangement joins TRBV7-2 to TRBJ1-1, with D possibly matching TRBD1 (6 bases). V dropped 1 base and J dropped 4 bases, with 13 bases sitting between them. Germline values: CDR1 SGHTA, CDR2 FQGNSA. The CDR3 sequence is 15 residues long. In DNA, the CDR3 is TGTGCCAGCAGCTTAGAGGGGACACGGCCCACTGAAGCTTTCTTT. Translated: CASSLEGTRPTEAFF.

V usage is TRBV25-1 and J usage is TRBJ2-7; the match to TRBD2 covers 7 bases. Germline trimming cut 3 bases from V and 2 bases from J; bases unmatched to any gene: 4. The CDR3 runs to 14 residues. Germline V CDR1 and CDR2: MGHDK, SYGVNS. This chain's CDR3 is CASSDGLGTYEQYF. CDR3 nucleotide sequence: TGTGCCAGCAGTGACGGACTAGGGACCTACGAGCAGTACTTC.

This clone came up a few times. The chain joins TRBV30 to TRBJ2-7, with D perhaps matching TRBD2 (5 bases). The germline gives CDR1 GTSNPN, CDR2 SVGIG (reference sequence). The CDR3 has 12 residues. The V and J ends lost 1 base and 3 bases respectively, with 7 bases between them. The CDR3 DNA is TGTGCCTGGAGTGCGGGGTTCTACGAGCAGTACTTC. This gives the protein CAWSAGFYEQYF.

This chain joins TRBV6-6 and TRBJ2-2; tentatively, D is TRBD1 (5 bases). V lost 6 bases to trimming and J lost 1 base, with 9 bases between them. The V gene's germline CDR1 is MNHNY and CDR2 SVGAGI (reference sequence). There are 14 residues in the CDR3. The CDR3 DNA reads TGTGCCAGCAGCGCTCAGGGGAACACCGGGGAGCTGTTTTTT. This codes for CASSAQGNTGELFF.

This clone was recorded once. This chain joins TRBV30 and TRBJ2-1; unclear D gene. The germline gives CDR1 GTSNPN, CDR2 SVGIG (reference sequence). Trimming cost V 0 bases and J 4 bases, with 7 bases left between them. The CDR3 extends over 13 amino acids. As DNA, the CDR3 is TGTGCCTGGAGTGTACAGTCTTACAATGAGCAGTTCTTC. Its translation is CAWSVQSYNEQFF. The entire variable domain, with the rest obtained from reference TRBV30 and TRBJ2-1, is as follows: SQTIHQWPATLVQPVGSPLSLECTVEGTSNPNLYWYRQAAGRGLQLLFYSVGIGQISSEVPQNLSASRPQDRQFILSSKKLLLSDSGFYLCAWSVQSYNEQFFGPGTRLTVL.

This chain joins TRBV7-3 and TRBJ2-1, with D maybe TRBD1 (5 bases). The CDR3 has 16 amino acids. Per the germline V gene, CDR1 is SGHTA and CDR2 is FQGTGA. The V end lost 4 bases, the J end lost 2 bases, and 15 bases lay between the germline ends. In DNA, the CDR3 is TGTGCCAGCAGCTCAAGGAAGGGGTTGACCTACAATGAGCAGTTCTTC. Its translation is CASSSRKGLTYNEQFF.

The V gene is TRBV7-9, the J gene TRBJ1-1; a possible D gene is TRBD1 (5 bases). V lost 5 bases, J lost 3 bases, and 19 bases lay in between. The CDR3 has 16 amino acids. From germline, CDR1 is SEHNR and CDR2 FQNEAQ (reference sequence). The CDR3 DNA reads TGTGCCAGCAGCCCCCGGCGGCAGGCGGGGGACACTGAAGCTTTCTTT. It yields the protein CASSPRRQAGDTEAFF.

As regards this clone: A read error likely explains this, since a far larger clone differs by one base. V usage is TRBV9 and J usage is TRBJ1-1; TRBD1 might be the D (5 bases). The CDR3 covers 13 residues. Germline V gives CDR1 SGDLS, CDR2 YYNGEE. As DNA, the CDR3 is TGTGCCAGCAGCAAGGGGATGAACACTGAAGCTTCCTTT. Its protein product is CASSKGMNTEASF.

The V gene is TRBV6-1, the J gene TRBJ2-7; D may be TRBD1 or TRBD2 (5 bases each). The V end was cut by 8 bases, the J end by 4 bases, with 15 bases between. Germline CDR1 and CDR2: MNHNS and SASEGT. The CDR3 is 13 residues long. The CDR3 reads CASFGTVGYEQYF. As DNA, the CDR3 is TGTGCCAGCTTTGGGACGGTGGGATACGAGCAGTACTTC.

This chain uses TRBV2 with TRBJ2-2, with 10 bases matching TRBD2. V shed 6 bases, J shed 5 bases, and the junction held 6 bases outside the gene matches. Per the germline V gene, CDR1 is SNHLY and CDR2 is FYNNEI. The CDR3 runs to 15 residues. CDR3 coding DNA: TGTGCCAGCAGGGGAATAGCGGGAGGTACCGGGGAGCTGTTTTTT. Its translation: CASRGIAGGTGELFF.

The chain employs TRBV4-1 and TRBJ1-2; possibly TRBD1 for D (6 bases). CDR3 length equals 15 residues. V lost 0 bases, J lost 0 bases, and 8 bases lay in between. Germline values: CDR1 MGHRA, CDR2 YSYEKL. The CDR3 bases are TGCGCCAGCAGCCAAGAGAGGACAGCTAACTATGGCTACACCTTC. Translated: CASSQERTANYGYTF.

This clone was seen only a few times. The chain carries TRBV28 and TRBJ1-5; D remains ambiguous. Germline V gives CDR1 MDHEN, CDR2 SYDVKM. The CDR3 loop spans 12 amino acids. Trimming shortened V by 8 bases and J by 0 bases, and 5 bases separated the two germline ends. The CDR3 DNA reads as TGTGCCAGCTGTGTTAGCAATCAGCCCCAGCATTTT. Protein product: CASCVSNQPQHF.

The chain has TRBV9 and TRBJ2-2, with TRBD2 as a possible D gene (6 bases). This CDR3 comprises 15 residues. The germline V and J ends were trimmed by 1 base and 2 bases, with 9 bases remaining between them. CDR1 and CDR2 from the germline V gene are SGDLS and YYNGEE. CDR3 DNA: TGTGCCAGCAGCGTATTTAGCGGAAACACCGGGGAGCTGTTTTTT. Its protein is CASSVFSGNTGELFF.

Remarks on this clone: A much larger clone differs from this one at a single base, so this may be a read error. This chain joins TRBV10-2 and TRBJ1-5, with a tentative D call TRBD1 (6 bases). Trimming removed 1 base at V and 4 bases at J, with 14 bases between. The CDR3 has 16 residues. CDR1 WSHSY and CDR2 SAAADI come from the germline V gene. The DNA of the CDR3 is TGCGCCAGCAGTGAGTTAAAGGGACATGGAAATCAGCCCCAGCATTTT. It encodes CASSELKGHGNQPQHF.

V is TRBV11-2 and J is TRBJ2-1; 11 nucleotides line up with TRBD2. With 6 bases clipped from V and 0 bases from J, the junction kept 4 bases outside the gene matches. Germline CDR1 and CDR2: SGHAT and FQNNGV. The length of the CDR3 is 16 residues. Written as DNA, the CDR3 is TGTGCCAGCAGACTTAGCGGGAGGGCCTCCTACAATGAGCAGTTCTTC. Its translation: CASRLSGRASYNEQFF.

The chain carries TRBV6-5 and TRBJ1-3; no reliable D call. V was shortened by 11 bases and J by 3 bases, with 14 bases between the two germline ends. The CDR3 has 13 residues. CDR1 and CDR2 (germline): MNHEY, SVGAGI. CDR3 sequence reads: CAAASTLGNTIYF. CDR3 in DNA: TGTGCCGCTGCCAGTACGCTTGGAAACACCATATATTTT.

On this clone: A far larger clone is a single base away, which makes a read error likely. This chain joins TRBV7-8 and TRBJ2-5, with TRBD2 identical over 8 bases. TRBJ2-7 explains the end of the DNA better; the J call may be wrong. This CDR3 is 17 amino acids long. Germline CDR1 reads SGHVS; CDR2 reads FQNEAQ. CDR3 in amino acids: CASSLSILAATSYEQYF. For the CDR3, the DNA is TGTGCCAGCAGCCTATCCATACTAGCGGCTACCTCCTACGAGCAGTACTTC.

The rearrangement links TRBV18 to TRBJ1-2; TRBD1 matches at 7 bases. The V gene end was trimmed by 5 bases and the J gene end by 8 bases; junction bases not matched to a gene: 11. The CDR3 runs 14 residues. Germline loops: CDR1 KGHSH, CDR2 LQKENI. CDR3 DNA: TGTGCCAGCTCAAACATAGTCGACAGGGTCGGCTACACCTTC. Protein product: CASSNIVDRVGYTF.